The present T cell receptor (beta chain) was sequenced within a study of cytomegalovirus exposure and HLA in healthy donors. Study-level findings and limits: A later look showed TCR association rates differing by HLA locus, highest for DRB1 and lowest for HLA-C. Overall, approximately 150 TCR beta chains were annotated as cytomegalovirus-associated. Specificity of a few CMV-associated chains for CMV antigens was verified in vitro.

Primers for the PCR totalled 60 Vbeta and 13 Jbeta. The assay was immunoSEQ multiplex PCR, and TCRdb's table has in-frame clones only and misses some. The data contain 100,000 to 150,000 clones, about four fifths of them seen just once; the ten biggest clones take up less than 15%. In the case of this clone: No antigen is known for it.

Between the trimmed V and J ends, which lost 2 bases and 6 bases, there was a span of 19 bases. The CDR3 runs 17 residues. The germline V gene has CDR1 LNHDA and CDR2 SQIVND (reference sequence). The chain combines TRBV19 with TRBJ1-4; D is unclear. Sequencing used PBMCs. The receptor's source is a woman in her sixties in good health and CMV-seropositive. CDR3 sequence reads: CASSIYAGGGPYEKLFF. DNA for the CDR3: TGTGCCAGTAGTATATATGCCGGCGGAGGCCCATATGAAAAACTGTTTTTT.